The rows below give T cell receptor beta chains drawn from one sample of a study of post-analysis software for immune sequencing data. TCRdb re-called the PCR reads with MiXCR, one entry per CDR3 protein. The sample holds hundreds of thousands of distinct CDR3 sequences, approximately 42% seen once. Sequenced: blood. These receptors were obtained from a girl aged 2-10 years with multiple sclerosis. Each CDR3 is given with its conserved first and last residue. A D gene is named only where the DNA matches it firmly. Clone size is not always given. Where it is, it says once, few, many or a class for expanded clones.

clone size	D gene	V gene	J gene	CDR3 protein	CDR3 DNA
NA	NA	TRBV20-1	TRBJ2-5	CSAKGGQTVETQYF	TGCAGTGCGAAAGGCGGACAGACCGTAGAGACCCAGTACTTC
NA	NA	TRBV20-1	TRBJ1-2	CSARVAGGGARSGYTF	TGCAGTGCTAGAGTGGCAGGAGGAGGGGCCAGGTCTGGCTACACCTTC
NA	TRBD1	TRBV6-5	TRBJ1-5	CASRGQRYQPQHF	TGTGCCAGCAGGGGACAGCGATATCAGCCCCAGCATTTT
few	NA	TRBV29-1	TRBJ2-1	CSVGFIYSYNEQFF	TGCAGCGTTGGGTTCATTTACTCCTACAATGAGCAGTTCTTC
NA	TRBD1	TRBV20-1	TRBJ2-5	CSARDRGYQETQYF	TGCAGTGCTCGGGACAGGGGATACCAAGAGACCCAGTACTTC
few	NA	TRBV3-1	TRBJ2-4	CASSQDLEQYF	TGTGCCAGCAGCCAAGATCTAGAGCAGTACTTC
few	NA	TRBV10-2	TRBJ2-7	CASSETSYEQYF	TGCGCCAGCAGTGAGACTAGCTACGAGCAGTACTTC
few	TRBD2	TRBV27	TRBJ2-7	CASGGGGSYEQYF	TGTGCCAGCGGCGGGGGGGGCTCCTACGAGCAGTACTTC
NA	NA	TRBV15	TRBJ2-7	CATGGRDEQYF	TGTGCCACCGGGGGGAGAGACGAGCAGTACTTC
NA	NA	TRBV20-1	TRBJ1-2	CSAQPTAANYGYTF	TGCAGTGCACAACCGACAGCCGCCAACTATGGCTACACCTTC
NA	NA	TRBV3-1	TRBJ2-1	CASRSSGVTYNEQFF	TGTGCCAGCAGGTCTTCGGGGGTGACCTACAATGAGCAGTTCTTC
once	NA	TRBV24-1	TRBJ2-5	CATSDLQGRGETQYF	TGTGCCACCAGTGATTTGCAGGGCAGGGGAGAGACCCAGTACTTC
NA	TRBD2	TRBV12-5	TRBJ2-1	CASGWSLVGGSYNEQFF	TGTGCTAGTGGTTGGTCCCTTGTCGGGGGGTCCTACAATGAGCAGTTCTTC
few	NA	TRBV27	TRBJ2-3	CASSLSQTDTQYF	TGTGCCAGCAGTTTATCGCAGACAGATACGCAGTATTTT
NA	NA	TRBV20-1	TRBJ2-7	CSASGRGTYEQYF	TGCAGTGCTAGTGGGCGGGGAACCTACGAGCAGTACTTC
NA	TRBD2	TRBV12-3/TRBV12-4	TRBJ2-1	CASSLYGTSPYNEQFF	TGTGCCAGCAGTTTATATGGGACTAGTCCCTACAATGAGCAGTTCTTC
few	TRBD1	TRBV12-3/TRBV12-4	TRBJ2-5	CASSTDNRGRETQYF	TGTGCCAGCAGTACAGACAACAGGGGACGGGAGACCCAGTACTTC
NA	TRBD2	TRBV20-1	TRBJ2-1	CSAQVGTSYNEQFF	TGCAGTGCCCAGGTCGGGACTAGCTACAATGAGCAGTTCTTC
NA	TRBD2	TRBV24-1	TRBJ2-2	CATSGGGRANLGELFF	TGTGCCACCAGTGGAGGCGGGAGGGCCAATCTCGGGGAGCTGTTTTTT
NA	NA	TRBV6-6	TRBJ2-4	CASSRPLTGEVFQYF	TGTGCCAGCAGCCGACCTCTTACGGGAGAGGTTTTTCAGTACTTC
NA	NA	TRBV20-1	TRBJ2-6	CSARGTVSGANVLTF	TGCAGTGCTAGAGGGACAGTCTCTGGGGCCAACGTCCTGACTTTC
few	TRBD2	TRBV7-8	TRBJ2-1	CASSSRSTSGRYNEQFF	TGTGCCAGCAGCTCTCGATCGACTAGCGGGAGATACAATGAGCAGTTCTTC
few	TRBD2	TRBV4-3	TRBJ2-1	CASSQEAGLAANEQFF	TGCGCCAGCAGCCAAGAGGCGGGACTAGCGGCCAATGAGCAGTTCTTC
NA	TRBD2	TRBV7-3	TRBJ2-1	CASSPSGIVFNEQFF	TGTGCCAGCAGCCCTAGCGGGATAGTATTCAATGAGCAGTTCTTC
NA	TRBD1	TRBV7-7	TRBJ1-2	CASGFSRGFDRVGRRSYGYTF	TGTGCTAGCGGCTTTTCTCGGGGGTTTGACAGGGTCGGAAGAAGATCCTATGGCTACACCTTC
NA	TRBD1	TRBV12-3/TRBV12-4	TRBJ2-3	CASASGGGTDTQYF	TGTGCCAGCGCATCAGGGGGAGGCACAGATACGCAGTATTTT
few	TRBD2	TRBV10-3	TRBJ2-3	CAISIHRLATDTQYF	TGTGCCATCAGCATACACCGACTAGCGACAGATACGCAGTATTTT
few	NA	TRBV5-6	TRBJ2-7	CASSTGRGLYEQYF	TGTGCCAGCAGCACAGGCCGGGGCCTCTACGAGCAGTACTTC
NA	NA	TRBV12-3/TRBV12-4	TRBJ2-3	CASSAGQQDTQYF	TGTGCCAGCAGCGCGGGACAGCAAGATACGCAGTATTTT
NA	NA	TRBV5-1	TRBJ2-7	CASSFGQGGVYEQYF	TGCGCCAGCAGCTTCGGGCAGGGTGGAGTCTACGAGCAGTACTTC
NA	NA	TRBV5-1	TRBJ2-1	CASSFLADSYNEQFF	TGCGCCAGCAGCTTCCTAGCTGACTCCTACAATGAGCAGTTCTTC
NA	TRBD2	TRBV7-9	TRBJ2-7	CASSFTGTSDPYEQYF	TGTGCCAGCAGCTTCACCGGGACTAGCGACCCCTACGAGCAGTACTTC
NA	TRBD2	TRBV9	TRBJ2-3	CASSLGASGRDTQYF	TGTGCCAGCAGCCTAGGCGCTAGCGGGCGGGATACGCAGTATTTT